This note documents a single T cell receptor beta chain sequence. The sample comes from a study of control samples from healthy donors and cancer patients. The protocol was immunoSEQ multiplex PCR, while the TCRdb copy is restricted to in-frame clones and leaves out a portion. The sample includes 200,000 or so clones, over 90% seen only once; the top ten take about 1.6%. This CDR3 has 16 residues. The germline CDR1 and CDR2 sequences are SGHRS and YFSETQ. V was clipped by 1 base and J by 7 bases; unmatched bases: 9. The J gene is TRBJ2-3, the V gene TRBV5-1; TRBD2 aligns across 10 bases. Sequenced sample: blood. This receptor was taken from a man aged 45 to 65 in good health. CDR3 in amino acids: CASSLNQRGGLYTQYF. The CDR3 bases are TGCGCCAGCAGCTTGAACCAGCGGGGGGGCCTTTATACGCAGTATTTT.